The rows below give T cell receptor beta chains drawn from one sample of a study of T-cell memory formation after mild COVID-19. In TCRdb, the 5' RACE reads were re-called with MiXCR into one record per CDR3 protein. Here the sample spans about 210,000 distinct CDR3 sequences, around 30% being singletons. Input material: PBMCs or a T cell subset sorted from them (not recorded which). The receptors come from an adult woman who had mild COVID-19 (a few samples of this study predate the infection). Cell type and time point are not known. The CDR3 runs from the conserved cysteine through the conserved F or W.

j_call | v_call | cdr3_aa
TRBJ2-7 | TRBV12-3/TRBV12-4 | CASTPRSLGEQYF
TRBJ2-7 | TRBV7-2 | CASMQGAYEQYF
TRBJ2-2 | TRBV20-1 | CSANPSGYTGELFF
TRBJ2-1 | TRBV24-1 | CATSDRNGQGGSYNEQFF
TRBJ2-3 | TRBV11-2 | CASSLAVGGQKTQYF
TRBJ2-5 | TRBV7-9 | CASILPVGTQYF
TRBJ2-3 | TRBV3-1 | CASSQAKRGTQYF
TRBJ1-4 | TRBV5-5 | CASSFLGVSHSGEKLFF
TRBJ2-5 | TRBV12-3/TRBV12-4 | CASRGGQQETQYF
TRBJ1-1 | TRBV30 | CAWSTRPRDRDTEAFF
TRBJ2-7 | TRBV30 | CAWQRGPGRQYF
TRBJ2-1 | TRBV2 | CASRVSGGSSNEQFF
TRBJ2-1 | TRBV29-1 | CSVGVLGVERSYNEQFF
TRBJ2-3 | TRBV15 | CATSGEGTQYF
TRBJ1-2 | TRBV5-5 | CASSLRTGVRVSDGYTF
TRBJ2-5 | TRBV4-3 | CASSHGTGGVETQYF
TRBJ2-5 | TRBV12-3/TRBV12-4 | CASSLNPGVGERETQYF
TRBJ2-1 | TRBV20-1 | CSAPEGSGSDHNEQFF
TRBJ2-1 | TRBV12-3/TRBV12-4 | CASSEPTQGVNEQFF
TRBJ2-7 | TRBV30 | CAWSVYLGYEQYF
TRBJ2-2 | TRBV13 | CASSLDLVANTGELFF
TRBJ2-7 | TRBV7-3 | CASSLSWGSGYEQYF
TRBJ1-1 | TRBV4-1 | CASSQDNGGSEAFF
TRBJ1-2 | TRBV6-1 | CASSEGGPTPLGGYTF
TRBJ2-5 | TRBV2 | CASSDRAGRGETQYF
TRBJ2-1 | TRBV10-2 | CASSERLSSAYNEQFF
TRBJ2-1 | TRBV4-3 | CASSRATGTSGNNEQFF
TRBJ2-7 | TRBV6-2/TRBV6-3 | CASLGTSGDYEQYF
TRBJ2-7 | TRBV29-1 | CSVVPGGAFYEQYF